These 8 T cell receptor beta chains were all obtained from the same sample, sequenced in a study of identical twins. Each CDR3 protein is one row after TCRdb ran MiXCR on the 5' RACE reads. The table lists around 530,000 distinct CDR3 sequences, roughly 15% of them singletons. These same data were also listed under a study on yellow fever vaccine responses in identical twins.

Sequencing was performed on CD4+ T cells sorted from blood. The receptor source for this set is a young woman in good health.

The chain has TRBV10-2 and TRBJ2-1, with 7 bases that match TRBD2. The germline gives CDR1 WSHSY, CDR2 SAAADI. The CDR3 contains 13 residues. With 5 bases clipped from V and 5 bases from J, the junction kept 3 bases outside the gene matches. Here the CDR3 reads CASSRGSNNEQFF. Written as DNA, the CDR3 is TGCGCCAGCAGTCGCGGGAGTAACAATGAGCAGTTCTTC.

The sample holds a few counts of this clonotype. The V call is TRBV10-3, the J call TRBJ2-3; 9 bases agree with TRBD2. The ends lost 7 bases at V and 6 bases at J; junction bases unmatched: 8. Germline CDR1 ENHRY, CDR2 SYGVKD. CDR3 length equals 14 residues. This CDR3 is CAIKASGEPDTQYF. The CDR3 DNA is TGTGCCATCAAGGCTAGCGGGGAGCCGGATACGCAGTATTTT.

V is TRBV7-9 and J is TRBJ2-7, with D possibly TRBD2 on 6 matching bases. Germline V gene lookup returns CDR1 SEHNR and CDR2 FQNEAQ (reference sequence). V was cut by 4 bases and J by 6 bases, with 7 bases left in between. CDR3 size: 11 residues. The CDR3 nucleotides read TGTGCCAGCAGCTCAGCGGGCGAGCAGTACTTC. Translating gives CASSSAGEQYF.

This rearrangement joins TRBV5-1 to TRBJ2-3; D may be TRBD2 (6 bases). Germline V gives CDR1 SGHRS, CDR2 YFSETQ. This CDR3 is 14 amino acids long. The V end lost 0 bases, the J end lost 4 bases, and 9 bases lay between the germline ends. CDR3 nucleotide sequence: TGCGCCAGCAGCTTGGGGGAGGTGGCAGATACGCAGTATTTT. As protein: CASSLGEVADTQYF.

The chain uses TRBV3-1 and TRBJ2-2, with 7 bases aligning to TRBD2. There are 15 residues in the CDR3. Looked up from germline, CDR1 is LGHDT and CDR2 is YNNKEL (reference sequence). J lost 2 bases, V lost 6 bases, and 6 bases had no gene match. The CDR3 loop is CASRPGLGNTGELFF. CDR3 coding DNA: TGTGCCAGCAGACCCGGACTAGGAAACACCGGGGAGCTGTTTTTT.

The V gene is TRBV7-6, the J gene TRBJ2-5, with a weak D call TRBD2 (5 bases). The V and J ends lost 1 base and 4 bases respectively, with 13 bases between them. The CDR3 is made up of 15 amino acids. Germline CDR1 reads SGHVS; CDR2 reads FNYEAQ. The CDR3 DNA sequence: TGTGCCAGCAGCTTAGGACTAAGCGCGCGAGAGACCCAGTACTTC. Amino acid sequence: CASSLGLSARETQYF.

The chain links TRBV28 to TRBJ2-5, with 10 bases fitting TRBD1. J was trimmed by 5 bases and V by 0 bases; bases with no gene match: 3. From germline, CDR1 is MDHEN and CDR2 SYDVKM. The CDR3 extends over 15 amino acids. As DNA, the CDR3 is TGTGCCAGCAGTTTATGGACAGGGGGCCGTGAGACCCAGTACTTC. Amino acid sequence: CASSLWTGGRETQYF.

This clonotype was seen a handful of times. The chain combines TRBV6-1 with TRBJ2-7, with D perhaps TRBD1 (6 bases). The CDR3 has 15 amino acids. Deletions cut 6 bases from V and 1 base from J, with 16 bases between. Germline V gene data show CDR1 as MNHNS and CDR2 as SASEGT. This CDR3 is CASRTHRESSYEQYF. The DNA for the CDR3 is TGTGCCAGCAGAACACACAGGGAGTCATCCTACGAGCAGTACTTC.